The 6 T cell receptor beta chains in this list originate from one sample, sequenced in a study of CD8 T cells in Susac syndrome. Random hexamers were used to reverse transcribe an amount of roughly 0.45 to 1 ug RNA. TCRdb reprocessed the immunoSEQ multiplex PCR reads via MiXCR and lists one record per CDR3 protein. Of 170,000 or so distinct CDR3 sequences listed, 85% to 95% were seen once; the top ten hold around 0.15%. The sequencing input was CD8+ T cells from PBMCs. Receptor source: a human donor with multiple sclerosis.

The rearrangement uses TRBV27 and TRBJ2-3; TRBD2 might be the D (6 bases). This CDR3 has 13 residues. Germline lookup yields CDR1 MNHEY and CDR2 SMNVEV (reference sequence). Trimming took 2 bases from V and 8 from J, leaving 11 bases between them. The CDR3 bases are TGTGCCAGCAGTTTAAGTTTAGCGGTTACGCAGTATTTT. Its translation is CASSLSLAVTQYF.

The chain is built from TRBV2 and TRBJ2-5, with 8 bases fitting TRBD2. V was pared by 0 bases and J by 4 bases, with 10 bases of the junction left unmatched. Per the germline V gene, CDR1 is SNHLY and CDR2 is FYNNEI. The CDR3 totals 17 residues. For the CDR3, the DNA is TGTGCCAGCAGTGAAGCGGAGGACTACGCGGGAGGAGAGACCCAGTACTTC. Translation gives CASSEAEDYAGGETQYF.

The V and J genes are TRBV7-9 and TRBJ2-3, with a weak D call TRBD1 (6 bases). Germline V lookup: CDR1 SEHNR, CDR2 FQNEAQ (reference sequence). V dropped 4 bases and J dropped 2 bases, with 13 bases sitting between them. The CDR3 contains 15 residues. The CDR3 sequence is CASSWLTGNTDTQYF. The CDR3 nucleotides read TGTGCCAGCAGCTGGTTGACAGGAAACACAGATACGCAGTATTTT.

CDR3 DNA: TGCAGCGTCCCTAAGACAGAATTTAACACCGGGGAGCTGTTTTTT. This codes for CSVPKTEFNTGELFF. The chain joins TRBV29-1 to TRBJ2-2, with a weak D call TRBD1 (5 bases). With 6 bases removed from V and 2 bases from J, the gap between germline ends came to 16 bases. The germline CDR1 and CDR2 sequences are SQVTM and ANQGSEA. This CDR3 is 15 amino acids long.

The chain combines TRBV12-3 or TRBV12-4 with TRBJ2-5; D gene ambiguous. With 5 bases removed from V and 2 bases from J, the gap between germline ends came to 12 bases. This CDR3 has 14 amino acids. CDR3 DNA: TGTGCCAGCAGTCTCCGACTTGATCAAGAGACCCAGTACTTC. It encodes CASSLRLDQETQYF.

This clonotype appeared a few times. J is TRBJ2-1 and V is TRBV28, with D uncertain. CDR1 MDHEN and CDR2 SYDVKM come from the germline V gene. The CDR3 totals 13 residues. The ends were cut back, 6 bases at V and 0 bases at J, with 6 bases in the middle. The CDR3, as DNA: TGTGCCAGCAGAGAGAGCTCCTACAATGAGCAGTTCTTC. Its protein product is CASRESSYNEQFF.